The 10 T cell receptor beta chains reported below all come from one sample, sequenced in a study of pediatric ulcerative colitis. Clones were sequenced by immunoSEQ multiplex PCR, and TCRdb holds only the in-frame ones, with some missing. Seen here are roughly 49,000 clones, 78% observed once, and the top ten hold less than 4.5%. Rectal tissue came from one to two pinch biopsies taken at colonoscopy. Sequencing used gut tissue. These receptors all stem from a girl aged 10 to 17 with moderate ulcerative colitis.

This chain uses TRBV7-8 with TRBJ1-4; D gene unclear. This CDR3 region has 14 residues. Germline V lookup: CDR1 SGHVS, CDR2 FQNEAQ. CDR3: CASRVGATNEKLFF. The CDR3 coding sequence is TGTGCGAGCCGAGTAGGTGCAACTAATGAAAAACTGTTTTTT.

The chain links TRBV27 to TRBJ1-1; TRBD1 matches 12 bases. The ends lost 1 base at V and 4 bases at J; junction bases unmatched: 4. CDR1 and CDR2 (germline): MNHEY, SMNVEV (reference sequence). The CDR3 loop spans 16 amino acids. CDR3 bases: TGTGCCAGCAGTTTATTGCCGGGACAGGGGGCCACTGAAGCTTTCTTT. Its translation is CASSLLPGQGATEAFF.

The chain carries TRBV2 and TRBJ2-2; D remains ambiguous. CDR1 is SNHLY, CDR2 FYNNEI, per germline. The germline V and J ends were trimmed by 6 bases and 5 bases, with 22 bases remaining between them. CDR3 length equals 17 residues. DNA of the CDR3: TGTGCCAGCAGGTCCCAAAGGGCGGTTTTTAGTACCGGGGAGCTGTTTTTT. Translated, it gives CASRSQRAVFSTGELFF.

The gene calls are TRBV4-1 and TRBJ1-1; D uncertain. Germline-derived CDR1 and CDR2 are MGHRA and YSYEKL. V was clipped by 0 bases and J by 3 bases, with 17 bases between them. The CDR3 runs to 17 residues. This CDR3 reads CASSQEGGLITYTEAFF. The DNA for the CDR3 is TGCGCCAGCAGCCAAGAAGGAGGGCTTATTACCTACACTGAAGCTTTCTTT.

The chain combines TRBV5-5 with TRBJ2-5, with 9 bases fitting TRBD1. Germline V gives CDR1 SGHKS, CDR2 YYEKEE (reference sequence). After removal of 2 bases from V and 1 base from J, the junction contained 12 bases not matched to a gene. The CDR3 sequence is 18 residues long. The CDR3 nucleotides read TGTGCCAGCAGCTTTGGTGTTCGGACAGGGGTGGGCCAAGAGACCCAGTACTTC. It codes for CASSFGVRTGVGQETQYF.

V is TRBV7-8 and J is TRBJ2-5; 11 bases are a match to TRBD2. J lost 3 bases, V lost 4 bases, and 1 base had no gene match. Germline values: CDR1 SGHVS, CDR2 FQNEAQ. The CDR3 is 14 amino acids. CDR3 region: CASSSGLAEETQYF. The CDR3 DNA reads as TGTGCCAGCAGCTCGGGACTAGCGGAAGAGACCCAGTACTTC.

V and J are TRBV7-9 and TRBJ2-1; possible D gene TRBD2, 5 bases. Germline V CDR1 and CDR2: SEHNR, FQNEAQ (reference sequence). V lost 8 bases to trimming and J lost 2 bases, with 19 bases between them. The CDR3 loop spans 16 amino acids. The CDR3 reads CASFPPAAATYNEQFF. For the CDR3, the DNA is TGTGCCAGCTTCCCCCCAGCGGCCGCCACCTACAATGAGCAGTTCTTC.

This clone was seen a handful of times. V is TRBV7-2 and J is TRBJ1-2, with D perhaps matching TRBD1 (6 bases). The CDR3 runs to 14 residues. Per the germline V gene, CDR1 is SGHTA and CDR2 is FQGNSA. Trimming removed 0 bases at V and 8 bases at J, with 13 bases between. The CDR3 sequence: CASSLALQGDGYTF. For the CDR3, the DNA is TGTGCCAGCAGCTTAGCGCTACAGGGAGACGGCTACACCTTC.

V usage is TRBV2 and J usage is TRBJ2-7, with 10 bases lining up with TRBD2. The CDR3 is 14 residues long. CDR1 is SNHLY, CDR2 FYNNEI, per germline. The V and J ends lost 4 bases and 4 bases, in that order; junction bases with no gene match: 4. CDR3 protein: CASSVPSGSYEQYF. The CDR3 coding sequence is TGTGCCAGCAGTGTCCCTAGCGGGAGTTACGAGCAGTACTTC.

V gene TRBV6-6 combines with J gene TRBJ2-7; TRBD1 is a possible D gene (6 bases). Per germline, CDR1 MNHNY and CDR2 SVGAGI (reference sequence). Trimming shortened V by 8 bases and J by 0 bases, and 8 bases separated the two germline ends. This CDR3 has 12 residues. CDR3 sequence (DNA): TGTGCCAGCGGACAGCTCTCCTACGAGCAGTACTTC. This translates into CASGQLSYEQYF.